Sequencing of this TCR beta chain was carried out in a study of blood T cells in healthy people across ages. This CDR3 has 15 amino acids. Primers used in a second PCR of roughly 7 to 12 cycles were a sample-barcoded 5' primer and a J-beta primer mix. TCRdb fed the 5' RACE reads into MiXCR, producing one record per CDR3 protein. This table holds around 1,500,000 distinct CDR3 sequences, 25% to 30% found once. Sequencing was performed on blood. The sequence was collected from a woman in her 30s in good health. The genes are TRBV21-1 and TRBJ2-7; the D call in the table, TRBD1, was not verified against the DNA. TRBV21-1 is listed as a pseudogene. The CDR3 DNA reads TGTACCAGCAGCAAACATGGCCAGGGGTTCTGCGAGCAGTACTTC. This translates into CTSSKHGQGFCEQYF.